This TCR beta chain was documented in a study of blood T cell repertoires in COVID-19. Study summary: From T cells, B-cell-depleted T cells, or PBMCs came the material, which was cDNA or gDNA.

Per the germline V gene, CDR1 is SGHTA and CDR2 is FQGTGA. Trimming at V came to 6 bases and at J to 1 base, leaving 6 bases not matched to a gene. The CDR3 length is 14 residues. Sequencing used immunoSEQ multiplex PCR; TCRdb keeps in-frame clones, though not all of them. The profile shows 200,000 to 250,000 clones, around 90% of them singletons. Seattle patients were enrolled while actively infected and followed longitudinally. The rearrangement uses TRBV7-3 and TRBJ2-7, with TRBD1 matching 7 bases. The specimen was peripheral blood. The sequence was obtained from a man in his fifties or sixties with COVID-19, enrolled during active disease. CDR3 bases: TGTGCCAGCAGTTATACGACAGGGTCCTACGAGCAGTACTTC. It is translated as CASSYTTGSYEQYF.